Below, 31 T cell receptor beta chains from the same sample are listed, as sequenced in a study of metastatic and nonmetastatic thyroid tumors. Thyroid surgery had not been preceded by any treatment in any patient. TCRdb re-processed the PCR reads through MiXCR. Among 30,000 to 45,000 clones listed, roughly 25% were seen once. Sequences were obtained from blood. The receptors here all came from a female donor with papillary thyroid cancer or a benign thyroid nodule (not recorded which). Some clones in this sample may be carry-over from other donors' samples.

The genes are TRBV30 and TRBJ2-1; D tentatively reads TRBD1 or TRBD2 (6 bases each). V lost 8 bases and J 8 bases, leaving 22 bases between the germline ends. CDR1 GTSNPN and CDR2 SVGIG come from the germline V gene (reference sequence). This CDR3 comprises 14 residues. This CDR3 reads CARKATIGGYEQFF. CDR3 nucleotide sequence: TGTGCCCGGAAGGCGACTATCGGGGGCTATGAGCAGTTCTTC.

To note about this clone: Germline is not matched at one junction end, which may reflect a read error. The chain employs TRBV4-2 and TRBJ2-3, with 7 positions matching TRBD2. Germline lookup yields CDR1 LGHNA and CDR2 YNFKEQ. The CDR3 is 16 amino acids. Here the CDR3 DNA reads TGTGCCAGCACCCAAAGCGGGGCTAGCGGTACATATACGCAGTATTTT. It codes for CASTQSGASGTYTQYF.

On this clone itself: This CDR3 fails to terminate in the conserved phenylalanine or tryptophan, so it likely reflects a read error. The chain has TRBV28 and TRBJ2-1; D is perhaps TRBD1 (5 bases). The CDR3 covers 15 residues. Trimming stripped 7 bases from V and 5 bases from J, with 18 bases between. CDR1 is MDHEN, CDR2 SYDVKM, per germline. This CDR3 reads CASIPSQTADNEQFL. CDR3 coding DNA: TGTGCCAGCATCCCCTCCCAGACAGCAGACAATGAGCAGTTCCTC.

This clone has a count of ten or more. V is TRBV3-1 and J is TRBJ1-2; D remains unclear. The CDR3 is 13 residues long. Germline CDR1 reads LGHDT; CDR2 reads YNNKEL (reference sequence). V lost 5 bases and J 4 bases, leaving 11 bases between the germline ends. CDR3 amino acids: CASSATGLYGYTF. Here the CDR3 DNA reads TGTGCCAGCAGCGCTACCGGGCTCTATGGCTACACCTTC.

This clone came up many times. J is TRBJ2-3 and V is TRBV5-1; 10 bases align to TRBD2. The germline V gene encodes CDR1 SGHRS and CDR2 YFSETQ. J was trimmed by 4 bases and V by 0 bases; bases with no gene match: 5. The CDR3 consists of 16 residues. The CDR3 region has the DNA TGCGCCAGCAGCTTGGCGGCTAGCGGGAGCTCAGATACGCAGTATTTT. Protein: CASSLAASGSSDTQYF.

The chain's CDR3 is CASSPGQGVTYEQYF. In DNA, the CDR3 is TGTGCCAGCAGCCCCGGACAGGGTGTGACCTACGAGCAGTACTTC. V is TRBV27 and J is TRBJ2-7; 8 bases are a match to TRBD1. Germline V gene data show CDR1 as MNHEY and CDR2 as SMNVEV (reference sequence). This CDR3 region has 15 residues. V was pared by 6 bases and J by 2 bases, with 9 bases of the junction left unmatched.

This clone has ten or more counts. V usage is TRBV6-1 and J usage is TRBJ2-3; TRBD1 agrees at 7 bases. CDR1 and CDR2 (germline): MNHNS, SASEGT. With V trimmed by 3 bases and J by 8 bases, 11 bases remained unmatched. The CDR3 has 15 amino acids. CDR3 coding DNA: TGTGCCAGCAGTGAGAGGCGACAGGGCGTTGGTACGCAGTATTTT. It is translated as CASSERRQGVGTQYF.

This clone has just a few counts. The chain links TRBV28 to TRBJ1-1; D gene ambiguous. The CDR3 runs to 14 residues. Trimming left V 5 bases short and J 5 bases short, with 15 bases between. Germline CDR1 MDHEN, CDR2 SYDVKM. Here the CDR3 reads CASSLPGLGTEAFF. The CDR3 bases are TGTGCCAGCAGTCTTCCCGGCTTAGGAACTGAAGCTTTCTTT.

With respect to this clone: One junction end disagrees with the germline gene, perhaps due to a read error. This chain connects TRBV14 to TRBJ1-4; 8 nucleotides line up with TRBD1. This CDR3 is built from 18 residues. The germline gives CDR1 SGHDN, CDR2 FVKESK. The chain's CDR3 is CASSQEGRQGLLNEKLLF. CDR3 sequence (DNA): TGTGCCAGCAGTCAAGAGGGGAGACAGGGGCTTCTTAATGAAAAACTGCTTTTT.

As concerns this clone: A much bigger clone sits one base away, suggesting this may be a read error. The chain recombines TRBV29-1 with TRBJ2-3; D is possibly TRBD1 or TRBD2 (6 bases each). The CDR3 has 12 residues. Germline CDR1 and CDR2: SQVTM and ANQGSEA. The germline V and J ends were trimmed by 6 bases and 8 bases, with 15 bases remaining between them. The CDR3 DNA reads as TGCAGCGTGTACAGGGACGGGGGTACGCAGTATTTT. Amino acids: CSVYRDGGTQYF.

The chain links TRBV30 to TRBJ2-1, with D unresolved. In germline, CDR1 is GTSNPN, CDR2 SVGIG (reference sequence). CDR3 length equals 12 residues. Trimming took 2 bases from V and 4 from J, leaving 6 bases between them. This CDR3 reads CAWSLPYNEQFF. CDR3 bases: TGTGCCTGGAGTTTGCCGTACAATGAGCAGTTCTTC.

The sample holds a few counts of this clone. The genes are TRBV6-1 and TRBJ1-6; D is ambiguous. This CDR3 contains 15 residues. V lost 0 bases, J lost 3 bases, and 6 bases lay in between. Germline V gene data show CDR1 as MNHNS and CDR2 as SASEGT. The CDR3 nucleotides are TGTGCCAGCAGTGAAGCGGACCACTATAATTCACCCCTCCACTTT. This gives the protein CASSEADHYNSPLHF.

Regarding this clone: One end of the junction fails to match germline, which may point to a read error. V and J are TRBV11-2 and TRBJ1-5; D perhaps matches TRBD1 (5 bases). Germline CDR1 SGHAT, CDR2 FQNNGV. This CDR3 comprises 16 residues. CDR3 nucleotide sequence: TGTGTCAGCAGCTCAGGTGCTGGGGGTGGCAATCGGCCCCAGCATTTT. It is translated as CVSSSGAGGGNRPQHF.

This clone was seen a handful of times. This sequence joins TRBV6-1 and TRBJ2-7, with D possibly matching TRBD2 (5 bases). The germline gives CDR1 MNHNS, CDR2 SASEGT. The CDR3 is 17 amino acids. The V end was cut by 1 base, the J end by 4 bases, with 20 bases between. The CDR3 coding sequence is TGTGCCAGCAGTGAAGATCCGGGGTACTTAGAAGAGTACGAGCAGTACTTC. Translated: CASSEDPGYLEEYEQYF.

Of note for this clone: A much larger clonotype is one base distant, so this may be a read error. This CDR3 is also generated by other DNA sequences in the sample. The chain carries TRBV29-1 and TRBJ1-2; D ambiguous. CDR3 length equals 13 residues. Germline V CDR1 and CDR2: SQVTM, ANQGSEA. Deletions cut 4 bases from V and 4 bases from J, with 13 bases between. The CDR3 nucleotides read TGCAGCGTTGGGCAGGCTCTATCCTATGGCTACACCTTC. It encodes CSVGQALSYGYTF. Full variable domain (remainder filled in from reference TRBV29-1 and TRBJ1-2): SAVISQKPSRDICQRGTSLTIQCQVDSQVTMMFWYRQQPGQSLTLIATANQGSEATYESGFVIDKFPISRPNLTFSTLTVSNMSPEDSSIYLCSVGQALSYGYTFGSGTRLTVV.

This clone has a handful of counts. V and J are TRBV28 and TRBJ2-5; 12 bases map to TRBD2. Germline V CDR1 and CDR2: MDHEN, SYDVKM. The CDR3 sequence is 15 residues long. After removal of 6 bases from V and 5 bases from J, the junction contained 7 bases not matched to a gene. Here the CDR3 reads CASRHRLAGVETQYF. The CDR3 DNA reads TGTGCCAGCAGACACAGACTAGCGGGGGTGGAGACCCAGTACTTC.

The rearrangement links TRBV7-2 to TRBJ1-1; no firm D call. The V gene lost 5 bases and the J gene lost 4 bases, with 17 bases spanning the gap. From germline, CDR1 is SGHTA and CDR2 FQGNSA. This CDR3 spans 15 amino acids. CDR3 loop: CASSQDWAHTTEAFF. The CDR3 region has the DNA TGTGCCAGCAGCCAAGATTGGGCACACACCACTGAAGCTTTCTTT.

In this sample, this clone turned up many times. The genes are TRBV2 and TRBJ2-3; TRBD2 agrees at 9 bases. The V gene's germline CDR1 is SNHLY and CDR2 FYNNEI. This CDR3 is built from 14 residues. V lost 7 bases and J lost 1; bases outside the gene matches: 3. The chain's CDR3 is CASKGLAGTDTQYF. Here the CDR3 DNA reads TGTGCCAGCAAGGGACTAGCAGGCACAGATACGCAGTATTTT.

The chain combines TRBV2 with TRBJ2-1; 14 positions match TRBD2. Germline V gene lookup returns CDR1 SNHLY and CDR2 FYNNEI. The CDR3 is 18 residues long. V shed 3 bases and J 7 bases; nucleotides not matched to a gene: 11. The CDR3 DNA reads TGTGCCAGCAGTGAGACTAGCGGGAGGGTCAATGCGGAAAATGAGCAGTTCTTC. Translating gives CASSETSGRVNAENEQFF.

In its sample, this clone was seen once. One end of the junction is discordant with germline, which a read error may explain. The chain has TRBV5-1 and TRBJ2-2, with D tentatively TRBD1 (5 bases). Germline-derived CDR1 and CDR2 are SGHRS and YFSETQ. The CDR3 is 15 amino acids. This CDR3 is CTSSLGLSSTGELFF. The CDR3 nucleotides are TGCACCAGCAGCTTGGGGCTATCAAGTACCGGGGAGCTGTTTTTT.

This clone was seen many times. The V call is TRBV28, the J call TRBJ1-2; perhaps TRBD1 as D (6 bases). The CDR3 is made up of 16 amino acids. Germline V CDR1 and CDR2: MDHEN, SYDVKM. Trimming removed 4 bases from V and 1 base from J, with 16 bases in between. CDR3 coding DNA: TGTGCCAGCAGTTCAACCGCCCCGGACAGTAACTATGGCTACACCTTC. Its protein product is CASSSTAPDSNYGYTF.

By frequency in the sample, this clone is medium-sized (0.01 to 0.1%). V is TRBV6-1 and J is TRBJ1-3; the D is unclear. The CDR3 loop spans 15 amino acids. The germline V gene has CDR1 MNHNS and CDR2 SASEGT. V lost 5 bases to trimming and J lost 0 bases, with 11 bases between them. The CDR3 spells CASSSVGISGNTIYF. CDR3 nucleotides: TGTGCCAGCAGTTCGGTGGGCATCTCTGGAAACACCATATATTTT.

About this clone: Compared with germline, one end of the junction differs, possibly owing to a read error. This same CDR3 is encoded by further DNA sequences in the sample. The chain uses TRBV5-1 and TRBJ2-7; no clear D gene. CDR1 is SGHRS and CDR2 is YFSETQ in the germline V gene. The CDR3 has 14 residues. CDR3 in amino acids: CASSLGTVVHEQYF. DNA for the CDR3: TGCGCCAGCAGCTTGGGTACAGTTGTGCACGAGCAGTACTTT.

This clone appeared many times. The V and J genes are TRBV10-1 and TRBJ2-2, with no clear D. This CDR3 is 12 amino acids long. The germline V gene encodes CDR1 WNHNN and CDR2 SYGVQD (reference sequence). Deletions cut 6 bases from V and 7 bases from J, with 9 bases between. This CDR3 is CASSKIGGELFF. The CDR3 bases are TGCGCCAGCAGCAAAATTGGCGGGGAGCTGTTTTTT.

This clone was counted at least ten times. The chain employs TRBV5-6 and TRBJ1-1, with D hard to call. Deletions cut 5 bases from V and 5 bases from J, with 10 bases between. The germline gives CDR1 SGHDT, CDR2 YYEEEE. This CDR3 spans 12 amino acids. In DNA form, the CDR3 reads TGTGCCAGCAGTCTCGTACGGACTGAAGCTTTCTTT. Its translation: CASSLVRTEAFF.

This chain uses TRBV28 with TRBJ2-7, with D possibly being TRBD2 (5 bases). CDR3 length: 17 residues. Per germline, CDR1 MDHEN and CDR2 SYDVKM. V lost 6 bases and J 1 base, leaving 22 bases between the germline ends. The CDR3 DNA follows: TGTGCCAGCAGAGAGATTGCCATGGACTCCGCGTCCTACGAGCAGTACTTC. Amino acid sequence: CASREIAMDSASYEQYF.

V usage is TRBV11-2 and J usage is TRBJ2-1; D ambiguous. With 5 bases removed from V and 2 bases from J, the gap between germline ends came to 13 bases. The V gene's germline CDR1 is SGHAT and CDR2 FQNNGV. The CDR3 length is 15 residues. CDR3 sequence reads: CASSLATGTYNEQFF. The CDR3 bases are TGTGCCAGCAGCCTTGCTACGGGTACCTACAATGAGCAGTTCTTC.

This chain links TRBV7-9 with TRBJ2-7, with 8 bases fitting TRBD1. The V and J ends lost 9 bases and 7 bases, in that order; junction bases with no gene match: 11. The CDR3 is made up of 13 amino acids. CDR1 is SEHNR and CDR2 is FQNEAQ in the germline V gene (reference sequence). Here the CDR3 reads CASAPGQAAEQYF. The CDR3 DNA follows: TGTGCCAGTGCCCCGGGACAGGCGGCAGAGCAGTACTTC.

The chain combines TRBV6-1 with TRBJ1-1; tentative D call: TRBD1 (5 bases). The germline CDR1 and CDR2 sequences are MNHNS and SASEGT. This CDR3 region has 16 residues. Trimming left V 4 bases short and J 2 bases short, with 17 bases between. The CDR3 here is CASSAHGWGLNTEAFF. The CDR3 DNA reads TGTGCCAGCAGTGCACATGGGTGGGGACTTAACACTGAAGCTTTCTTT.

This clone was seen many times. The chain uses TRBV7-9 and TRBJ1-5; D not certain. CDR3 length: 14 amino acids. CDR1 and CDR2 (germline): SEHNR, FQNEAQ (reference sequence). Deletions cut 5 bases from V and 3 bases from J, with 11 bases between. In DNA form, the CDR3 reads TGTGCCAGCAGCCTCTCCGGGAACAATCAGCCCCAGCATTTT. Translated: CASSLSGNNQPQHF. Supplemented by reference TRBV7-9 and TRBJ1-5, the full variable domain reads DTGVSQNPRHKITKRGQNVTFRCDPISEHNRLYWYRQTLGQGPEFLTYFQNEAQLEKSRLLSDRFSAERPKGSFSTLEIQRTEQGDSAMYLCASSLSGNNQPQHFGDGTRLSIL.

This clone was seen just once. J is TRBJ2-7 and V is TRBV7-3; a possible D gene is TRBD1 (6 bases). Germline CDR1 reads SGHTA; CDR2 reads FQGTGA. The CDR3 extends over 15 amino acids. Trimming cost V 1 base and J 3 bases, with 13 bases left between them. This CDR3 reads CASSLIPGVSYEQYF. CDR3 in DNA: TGTGCCAGCAGCTTAATCCCAGGGGTAAGCTACGAGCAGTACTTC.